These 21 T cell receptor beta chains share one sample of origin, sequenced in a study of cytomegalovirus exposure and HLA in healthy donors. The assay was immunoSEQ multiplex PCR, and TCRdb's table has in-frame clones only and misses some. This table holds roughly 200,000 clones, about 81% found once. The sequenced sample was PBMCs. These TCRs come from a woman in her thirties in good health and CMV-seronegative.

The J gene is TRBJ2-7, the V gene TRBV28, with D perhaps TRBD1 (5 bases). V was clipped by 2 bases and J by 3 bases, with 8 bases between them. Germline assignment: CDR1 MDHEN and CDR2 SYDVKM. This CDR3 region has 13 residues. CDR3 coding DNA: TGTGCCAGCAGTTTAGACAGCCGCTACGAGCAGTACTTC. Its protein product is CASSLDSRYEQYF.

This clone was found a few times. The CDR3 reads CASSQEGRPAYEQYF. In DNA form, the CDR3 reads TGTGCCAGCAGCCAAGAGGGCAGGCCAGCCTACGAGCAGTACTTC. The gene calls are TRBV4-2 and TRBJ2-7; D ambiguous. Germline CDR1 and CDR2: LGHNA and YNFKEQ. There are 15 residues in the CDR3. Between the trimmed V and J ends, which lost 0 bases and 2 bases, there was a span of 11 bases.

The chain is built from TRBV6-5 and TRBJ2-7; D might be TRBD2 (5 bases). From germline, CDR1 is MNHEY and CDR2 SVGAGI. Trimming took off 0 bases at V and 4 bases at J, with 7 bases between the two ends. The CDR3 is 13 amino acids. CDR3 residues: CASSYSRGYEQYF. The CDR3, as DNA: TGTGCCAGCAGTTACTCGAGAGGGTACGAGCAGTACTTC.

The CDR3 region has the DNA TGTGCCACCCGAACTAGCGGGGGGAAAGAGACCCAGTACTTC. Translation gives CATRTSGGKETQYF. The chain joins TRBV10-3 to TRBJ2-5; 12 bases line up with TRBD2. The V gene end was trimmed by 10 bases and the J gene end by 3 bases; junction bases not matched to a gene: 6. The V gene's germline CDR1 is ENHRY and CDR2 SYGVKD. There are 14 residues in the CDR3.

The chain recombines TRBV5-1 with TRBJ2-5; 7 bases align to TRBD1. The trim removed 2 bases at V and 2 bases at J, leaving 3 bases unmatched. Germline V gene data show CDR1 as SGHRS and CDR2 as YFSETQ. The CDR3 is 14 residues long. In DNA, the CDR3 is TGCGCCAGCAGCTTTACGGGACAGCAAGAGACCCAGTACTTC. This translates into CASSFTGQQETQYF.

This clone turned up a few times. V and J are TRBV5-1 and TRBJ2-7; a weak D match, TRBD2 (5 bases). Germline CDR1 SGHRS, CDR2 YFSETQ. The CDR3 runs 13 residues. The ends were cut back, 4 bases at V and 5 bases at J, with 13 bases in the middle. CDR3 amino acids: CASSPPTRDEQYF. CDR3 nucleotide sequence: TGCGCCAGCAGCCCGCCAACTAGGGACGAGCAGTACTTC.

The chain joins TRBV7-9 to TRBJ1-5, with TRBD1 as a possible D gene (5 bases). There are 13 residues in the CDR3. V was pared by 5 bases and J by 7 bases, with 12 bases between. The V gene's germline CDR1 is SEHNR and CDR2 FQNEAQ (reference sequence). The CDR3, as DNA: TGTGCCAGCAGCCAACAGGTAGGCCAGCCCCAGCATTTT. Translated, it gives CASSQQVGQPQHF.

The V gene is TRBV11-2, the J gene TRBJ2-7; 8 positions match TRBD1. The junction had 8 bases not matched to a gene; V was cut back by 5 bases and J by 2 bases. Looked up from germline, CDR1 is SGHAT and CDR2 is FQNNGV. This CDR3 contains 15 residues. CDR3 nucleotides: TGTGCCAGCAGCATCGGGACAGGCTTCGCCTACGAGCAGTACTTC. Residues: CASSIGTGFAYEQYF.

This clone was counted once. This chain uses TRBV9 with TRBJ2-7; 7 bases are shared with TRBD1. Germline CDR1 reads SGDLS; CDR2 reads YYNGEE. This CDR3 comprises 13 residues. J was trimmed by 6 bases and V by 2 bases; bases with no gene match: 5. The DNA of the CDR3 is TGTGCCAGCAGCGTTAGATCAGGGGGCGAGCAGTACTTC. Amino acid sequence: CASSVRSGGEQYF.

The chain joins TRBV1 to TRBJ1-2. TRBV1 is given as a pseudogene. The CDR3 spans 13 residues. CDR3 sequence: CTSSQMSDYGYTF. The DNA of the CDR3 is TGCACCAGCAGCCAAATGTCGGACTATGGCTACACCTTC.

The chain joins TRBV9 to TRBJ1-4; TRBD1 matches at 8 bases. V shed 0 bases and J 3 bases; nucleotides not matched to a gene: 7. CDR1 is SGDLS and CDR2 is YYNGEE in the germline V gene. This CDR3 has 17 residues. CDR3 sequence reads: CASSVAAGGLANEKLFF. The CDR3 DNA reads TGTGCCAGCAGCGTAGCTGCAGGGGGCCTCGCTAATGAAAAACTGTTTTTT.

This clone has a handful of counts. The CDR3, as DNA: TGTGCCAGTAGCCCAAGCATCCAGGGTCGGGAGCAGTACTTC. It codes for CASSPSIQGREQYF. This chain uses TRBV19 with TRBJ2-7; D may be TRBD1 (5 bases). Trimming shortened V by 6 bases and J by 7 bases, and 19 bases separated the two germline ends. Germline V gene data show CDR1 as LNHDA and CDR2 as SQIVND (reference sequence). CDR3 length: 14 residues.

A single count supports this clone. The chain couples TRBV13 to TRBJ2-1; weak D call: TRBD1 (7 bases). CDR1 is PRHDT and CDR2 is FYEKMQ in the germline V gene (reference sequence). Trimming shortened V by 8 bases and J by 0 bases, and 11 bases separated the two germline ends. The CDR3 runs 14 residues. The CDR3 sequence is CASGRDSSYNEQFF. In nucleotides, the CDR3 is TGTGCCAGCGGGCGGGACAGCTCCTACAATGAGCAGTTCTTC.

The V call is TRBV7-3, the J call TRBJ1-2; a weak D match, TRBD1 (5 bases). Per the germline V gene, CDR1 is SGHTA and CDR2 is FQGTGA. The V gene lost 4 bases and the J gene lost 13 bases, with 25 bases spanning the gap. This CDR3 spans 15 amino acids. CDR3 region: CASSSDPGSLAFLTF. The CDR3, as DNA: TGTGCCAGCAGCTCAGACCCAGGGTCCCTTGCGTTTCTCACCTTC.

The CDR3 nucleotides are TGTGCCTGGAGTGTCAGGGGCTCTGGAAACACCATATATTTT. Encoded protein: CAWSVRGSGNTIYF. V is TRBV30 and J is TRBJ1-3, with D maybe TRBD1 (6 bases). This CDR3 spans 14 amino acids. The ends were cut back, 0 bases at V and 0 bases at J, with 6 bases in the middle. Per the germline V gene, CDR1 is GTSNPN and CDR2 is SVGIG (reference sequence).

V is TRBV29-1 and J is TRBJ2-2; no clear D. V shed 6 bases and J shed 1 base, with 9 bases lying between them. Germline loops: CDR1 SQVTM, CDR2 ANQGSEA. The CDR3 is made up of 13 amino acids. The CDR3 DNA follows: TGCAGCGTGGATGGGCTGAACACCGGGGAGCTGTTTTTT. Translation gives CSVDGLNTGELFF.

The chain recombines TRBV25-1 with TRBJ2-7; 8 bases match TRBD1. The V and J ends lost 7 bases and 3 bases, in that order; junction bases with no gene match: 5. Germline V gene sequence: CDR1 MGHDK, CDR2 SYGVNS. The CDR3 is 13 residues long. CDR3 in amino acids: CASIGTGRYEQYF. The CDR3 DNA is TGTGCCAGCATAGGGACAGGCCGCTACGAGCAGTACTTC.

Concerning this clone: One junction end does not reproduce the germline sequence, and a read error may be involved. The V call is TRBV6-1, the J call TRBJ2-5; 8 nucleotides align to TRBD1. Germline V gives CDR1 MNHNS, CDR2 SASEGT. The CDR3 covers 16 residues. CDR3 loop: CAISGGTGKTQETQYF. The DNA of the CDR3 is TGTGCCATCAGTGGTGGGACAGGCAAAACCCAAGAGACCCAGTACTTC.

The rearrangement links TRBV5-1 to TRBJ2-3; 9 bases line up with TRBD1. The CDR3 consists of 14 residues. Germline V gene lookup returns CDR1 SGHRS and CDR2 YFSETQ. Germline trimming cut 2 bases from V and 4 bases from J; bases unmatched to any gene: 2. The CDR3 region is CASSFTGGPDTQYF. As DNA, the CDR3 is TGCGCCAGCAGCTTTACAGGGGGCCCAGATACGCAGTATTTT.

This chain connects TRBV2 to TRBJ2-1, with D possibly being TRBD2 (6 bases). CDR1 and CDR2 from the germline V gene are SNHLY and FYNNEI. This CDR3 has 13 residues. The ends were cut back, 6 bases at V and 9 bases at J, with 15 bases in the middle. The CDR3 coding sequence is TGTGCCAGCAGACGGGACGCCGGGGGTGAGCAGTTCTTC. Translated: CASRRDAGGEQFF. Complete variable domain (other parts from reference TRBV2 and TRBJ2-1): EPEVTQTPSHQVTQMGQEVILRCVPISNHLYFYWYRQILGQKVEFLVSFYNNEISEKSEIFDDQFSVERPDGSNFTLKIRSTKLEDSAMYFCASRRDAGGEQFFGPGTRLTVL.

J is TRBJ2-3 and V is TRBV4-1, with D possibly TRBD2 on 5 matching bases. Germline V CDR1 and CDR2: MGHRA, YSYEKL. Trimming took off 3 bases at V and 5 bases at J, with 12 bases between the two ends. The CDR3 sequence is 14 residues long. CDR3 nucleotides: TGCGCCAGCAGCCAGTTGAGGGCTGGAGATACGCAGTATTTT. Amino acids: CASSQLRAGDTQYF.